The 6 T cell receptor beta chains below come from one sample, sequenced in a study of T cell responses to AZD1222 COVID-19 vaccine. The protocol was immunoSEQ multiplex PCR, while the TCRdb copy is restricted to in-frame clones and leaves out a portion. The sample contains under 150,000 clones, under 95% of which appear only once. The sequenced sample was peripheral blood, obtained on day 0 of AZD1222 vaccination. The origin of the receptors is an adult in good health.

The chain uses TRBV27 and TRBJ1-5, with D possibly TRBD1 on 6 matching bases. From germline, CDR1 is MNHEY and CDR2 SMNVEV (reference sequence). This CDR3 contains 15 residues. Deletions cut 5 bases from V and 2 bases from J, with 13 bases between. The DNA of the CDR3 is TGTGCCAGCAGTCGCTTGGGGGGCGGCAATCAGCCCCAGCATTTT. This translates into CASSRLGGGNQPQHF.

The chain employs TRBV5-5 and TRBJ1-1; D is undetermined. The V gene lost 0 bases and the J gene lost 2 bases, with 14 bases spanning the gap. This CDR3 comprises 16 residues. Germline assignment: CDR1 SGHKS and CDR2 YYEKEE (reference sequence). CDR3 in DNA: TGTGCCAGCAGCTTGGGGCCCCCCCCAACAAACACTGAAGCTTTCTTT. Translation: CASSLGPPPTNTEAFF.

This clone was observed a few times. The CDR3 DNA is TGTGCCAGCAGTTACGGGCTAGCGGATTTTGAGCAGTTCTTC. Translating it yields CASSYGLADFEQFF. The chain employs TRBV6-5 and TRBJ2-1, with 7 bases fitting TRBD2. J lost 9 bases, V lost 2 bases, and 7 bases had no gene match. The CDR3 spans 14 residues. Germline CDR1 is MNHEY and CDR2 is SVGAGI.

This sequence joins TRBV24-1 and TRBJ2-1, with 7 bases aligning to TRBD2. This CDR3 is 15 amino acids long. V lost 9 bases and J lost 2; bases outside the gene matches: 9. CDR1 and CDR2 from the germline V gene are KGHDR and SFDVKD. The CDR3 protein is CATYQTGGTYNEQFF. CDR3 sequence (DNA): TGTGCCACCTACCAGACGGGGGGAACCTACAATGAGCAGTTCTTC.

This clone showed up just a few times. Other nucleotide sequences in the sample specify the same CDR3. The chain joins TRBV5-1 to TRBJ2-3, with a tentative D call TRBD2 (6 bases). CDR1 and CDR2 (germline): SGHRS, YFSETQ. Trimming shortened V by 2 bases and J by 6 bases, and 10 bases separated the two germline ends. The length of the CDR3 is 13 residues. The CDR3, as DNA: TGCGCCAGCAGCTTTTGGGGGAGGGATACGCAGTATTTT. Its translation: CASSFWGRDTQYF.

The V and J genes are TRBV27 and TRBJ1-2, with 9 bases matching TRBD1. The CDR3 is made up of 14 amino acids. The germline CDR1 and CDR2 sequences are MNHEY and SMNVEV (reference sequence). Germline trimming cut 6 bases from V and 8 bases from J; bases unmatched to any gene: 10. The CDR3, as DNA: TGTGCCAGCAGGACCGCCGGACAGGGGAAGGGCTACACCTTC. It yields the protein CASRTAGQGKGYTF.